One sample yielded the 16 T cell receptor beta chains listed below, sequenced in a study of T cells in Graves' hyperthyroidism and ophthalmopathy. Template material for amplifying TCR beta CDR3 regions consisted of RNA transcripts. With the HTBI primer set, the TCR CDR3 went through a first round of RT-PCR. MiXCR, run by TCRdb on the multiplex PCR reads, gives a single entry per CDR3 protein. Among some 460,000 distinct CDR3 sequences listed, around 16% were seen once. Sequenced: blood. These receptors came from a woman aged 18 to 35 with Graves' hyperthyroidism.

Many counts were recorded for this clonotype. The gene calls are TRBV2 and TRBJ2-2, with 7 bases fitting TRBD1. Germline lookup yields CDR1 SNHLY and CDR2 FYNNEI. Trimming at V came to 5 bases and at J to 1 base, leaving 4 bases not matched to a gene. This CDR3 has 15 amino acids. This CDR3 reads CASSFGDRNTGELFF. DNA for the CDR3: TGTGCCAGCAGTTTCGGGGACAGGAACACCGGGGAGCTGTTTTTT.

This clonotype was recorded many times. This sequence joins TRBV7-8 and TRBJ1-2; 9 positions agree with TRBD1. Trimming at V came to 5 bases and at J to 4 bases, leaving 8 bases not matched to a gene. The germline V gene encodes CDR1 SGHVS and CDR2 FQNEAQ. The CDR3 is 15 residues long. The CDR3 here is CASSQNRGRGYGYTF. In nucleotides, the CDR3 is TGTGCCAGCAGCCAAAACAGGGGGCGCGGCTATGGCTACACCTTC.

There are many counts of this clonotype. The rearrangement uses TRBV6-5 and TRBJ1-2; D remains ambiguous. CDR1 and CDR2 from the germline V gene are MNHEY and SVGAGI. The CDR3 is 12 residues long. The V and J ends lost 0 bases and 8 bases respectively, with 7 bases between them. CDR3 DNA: TGTGCCAGCAGTTACTCCGGCAAGGGCTACACCTTC. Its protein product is CASSYSGKGYTF.

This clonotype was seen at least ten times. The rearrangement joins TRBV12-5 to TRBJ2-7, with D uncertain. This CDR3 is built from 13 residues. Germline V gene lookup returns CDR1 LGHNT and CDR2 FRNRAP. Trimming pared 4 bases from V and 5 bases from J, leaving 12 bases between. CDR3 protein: CASGYQGPHEQYF. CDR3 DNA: TGTGCTAGTGGTTACCAAGGCCCCCACGAGCAGTACTTC.

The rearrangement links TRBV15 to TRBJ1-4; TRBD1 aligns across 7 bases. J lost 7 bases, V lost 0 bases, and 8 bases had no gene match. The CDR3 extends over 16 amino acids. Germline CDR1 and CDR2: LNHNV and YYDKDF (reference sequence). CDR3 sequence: CATSREGGGVSEKLFF. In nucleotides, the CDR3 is TGTGCCACCAGCAGAGAAGGAGGGGGCGTAAGTGAAAAACTGTTTTTT.

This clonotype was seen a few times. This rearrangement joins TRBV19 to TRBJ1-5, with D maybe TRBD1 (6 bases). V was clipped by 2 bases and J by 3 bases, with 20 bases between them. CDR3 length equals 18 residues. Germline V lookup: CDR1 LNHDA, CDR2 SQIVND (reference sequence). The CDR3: CASSISRGTFHSNQPQHF. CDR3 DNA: TGTGCCAGTAGTATATCCAGGGGTACCTTCCACTCCAATCAGCCCCAGCATTTT.

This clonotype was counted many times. The DNA of the CDR3 is TGTGCCAGCAGTTTCGGGTCAGGGGGCTCAGATACGCAGTATTTT. Translated: CASSFGSGGSDTQYF. V usage is TRBV12-3 or TRBV12-4 and J usage is TRBJ2-3; 8 bases agree with TRBD1. The ends lost 3 bases at V and 4 bases at J; junction bases unmatched: 6. The CDR3 has 15 residues.

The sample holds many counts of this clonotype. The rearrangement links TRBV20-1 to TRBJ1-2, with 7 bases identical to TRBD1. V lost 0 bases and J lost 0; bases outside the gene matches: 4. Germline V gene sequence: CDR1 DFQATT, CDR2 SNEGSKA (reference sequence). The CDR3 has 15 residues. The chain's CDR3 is CSARDRQGANYGYTF. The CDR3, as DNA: TGCAGTGCTAGAGATCGCCAGGGGGCTAACTATGGCTACACCTTC.

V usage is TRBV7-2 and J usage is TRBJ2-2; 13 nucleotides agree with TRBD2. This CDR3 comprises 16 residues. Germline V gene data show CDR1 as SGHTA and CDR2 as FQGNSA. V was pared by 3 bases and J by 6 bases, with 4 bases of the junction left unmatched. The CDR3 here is CASSFGLAGVPGELFF. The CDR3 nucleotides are TGTGCCAGCAGCTTCGGACTAGCGGGAGTCCCCGGGGAGCTGTTTTTT.

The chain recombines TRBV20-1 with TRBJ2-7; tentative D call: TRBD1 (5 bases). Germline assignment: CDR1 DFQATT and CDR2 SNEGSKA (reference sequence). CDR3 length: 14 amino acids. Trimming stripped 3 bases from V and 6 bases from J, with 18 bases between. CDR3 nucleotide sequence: TGCAGTGCTAGTGGGGCTTCTGGGCTCAGCGAGCAGTACTTC. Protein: CSASGASGLSEQYF.

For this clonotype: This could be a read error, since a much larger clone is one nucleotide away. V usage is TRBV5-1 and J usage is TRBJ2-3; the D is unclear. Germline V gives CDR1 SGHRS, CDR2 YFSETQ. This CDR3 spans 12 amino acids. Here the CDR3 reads CASAVSTDTQYF. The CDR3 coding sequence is TGTGCCAGCGCCGTGAGCACAGATACGCAGTATTTT.

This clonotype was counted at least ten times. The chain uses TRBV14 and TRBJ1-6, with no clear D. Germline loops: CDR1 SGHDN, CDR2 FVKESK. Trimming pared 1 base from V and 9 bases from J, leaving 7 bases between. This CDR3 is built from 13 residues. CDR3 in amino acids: CASSQVSGSPLHF. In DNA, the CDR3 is TGTGCCAGCAGCCAAGTGTCGGGTTCACCCCTCCACTTT.

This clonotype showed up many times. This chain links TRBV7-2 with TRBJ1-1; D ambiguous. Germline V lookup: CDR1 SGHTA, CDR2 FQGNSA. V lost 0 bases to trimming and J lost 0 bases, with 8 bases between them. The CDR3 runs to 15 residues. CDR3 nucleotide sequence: TGTGCCAGCAGCTTAGCTCCCGGAATGAACACTGAAGCTTTCTTT. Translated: CASSLAPGMNTEAFF.

CDR3 bases: TGTGCCAGCAGTTATGGTGGCAGTGCCTACGAGCAGTACTTC. Translated, it gives CASSYGGSAYEQYF. V is TRBV6-5 and J is TRBJ2-7; D is unclear. Deletions cut 3 bases from V and 2 bases from J, with 11 bases between. Germline CDR1 reads MNHEY; CDR2 reads SVGAGI. CDR3 length equals 14 residues.

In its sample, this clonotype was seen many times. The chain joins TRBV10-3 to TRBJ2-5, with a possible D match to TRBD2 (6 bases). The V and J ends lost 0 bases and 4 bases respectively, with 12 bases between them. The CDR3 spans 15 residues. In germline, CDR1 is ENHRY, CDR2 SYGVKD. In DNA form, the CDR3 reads TGTGCCATCAGTGAGTCGCGGGGATCTCCAGAGACCCAGTACTTC. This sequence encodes CAISESRGSPETQYF.

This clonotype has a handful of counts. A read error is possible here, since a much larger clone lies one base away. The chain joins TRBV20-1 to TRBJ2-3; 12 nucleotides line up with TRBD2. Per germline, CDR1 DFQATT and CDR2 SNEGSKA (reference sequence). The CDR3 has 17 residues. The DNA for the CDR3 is TGCAGTGCAGGAAGGACTAGCGGGGCCTCTAGCACAGATACGCGGTATTTT. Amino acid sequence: CSAGRTSGASSTDTRYF.